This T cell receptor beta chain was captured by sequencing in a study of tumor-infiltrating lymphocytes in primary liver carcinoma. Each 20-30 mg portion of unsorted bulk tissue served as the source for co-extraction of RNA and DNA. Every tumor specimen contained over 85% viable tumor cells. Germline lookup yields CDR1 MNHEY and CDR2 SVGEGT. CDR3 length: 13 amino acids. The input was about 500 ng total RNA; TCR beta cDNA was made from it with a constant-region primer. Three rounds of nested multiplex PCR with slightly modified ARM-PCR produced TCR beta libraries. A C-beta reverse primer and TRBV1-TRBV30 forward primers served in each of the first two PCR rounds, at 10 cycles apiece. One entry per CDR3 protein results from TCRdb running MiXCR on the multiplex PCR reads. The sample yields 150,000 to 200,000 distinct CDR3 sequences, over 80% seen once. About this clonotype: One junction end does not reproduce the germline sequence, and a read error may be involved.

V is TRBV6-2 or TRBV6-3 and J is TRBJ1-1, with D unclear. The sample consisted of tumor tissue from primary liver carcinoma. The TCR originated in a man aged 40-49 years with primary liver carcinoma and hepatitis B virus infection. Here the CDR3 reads CASNSPLRTETFF. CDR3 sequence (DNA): TGTGCAAGCAATTCCCCCCTTCGTACTGAAACTTTCTTT.